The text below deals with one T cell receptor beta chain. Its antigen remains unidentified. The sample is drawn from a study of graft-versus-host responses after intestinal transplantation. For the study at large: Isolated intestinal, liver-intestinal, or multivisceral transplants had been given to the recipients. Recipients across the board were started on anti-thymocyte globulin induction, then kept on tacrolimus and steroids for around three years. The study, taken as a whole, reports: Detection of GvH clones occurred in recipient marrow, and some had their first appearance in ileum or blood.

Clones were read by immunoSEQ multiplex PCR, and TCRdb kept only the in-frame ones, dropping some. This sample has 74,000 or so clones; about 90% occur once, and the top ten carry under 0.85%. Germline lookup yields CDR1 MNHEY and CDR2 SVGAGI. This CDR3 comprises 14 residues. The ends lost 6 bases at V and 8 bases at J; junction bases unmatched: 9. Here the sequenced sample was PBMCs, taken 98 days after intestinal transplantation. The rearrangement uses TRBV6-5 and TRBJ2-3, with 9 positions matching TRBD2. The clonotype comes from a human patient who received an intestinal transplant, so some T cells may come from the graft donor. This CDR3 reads CASRLAGGLSTQYF. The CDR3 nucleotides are TGTGCCAGCAGACTAGCGGGTGGTCTTAGTACGCAGTATTTT.